This T cell receptor beta chain was obtained from a study of blood T cells in healthy people across ages (dated by TCRdb to the mid-2010s). The study in broad terms: In model experiments, template switching captured roughly one uniquely barcoded TCR beta cDNA molecule for every two T cells. The study measured age-related changes in TCR beta repertoire diversity using deep sequencing normalized with unique cDNA molecular identifiers. Donors were grouped into four age groups: young (average 16 years), middle-aged (roughly 40), aged (around 60) and long-lived (just over 80). Donors of different ages were randomly distributed across sequencing lanes to avoid experimental bias. Using the same blood draw, the study looked at two additional independent replicas of 1 million unique cDNA reads for two donors, one aged 18 to 29 and the other aged 80 or older. The investigation overall reported the following: Because the CMV infection status of the donors was unknown, age-related changes in expanded clonotypes may potentially have been confounded. The percentage of naive T cells measured by flow cytometry correlated strongly with observed TCR beta diversity. Total diversity estimates from one million sequenced T cells were considered lower bounds and underestimates. Bulk unsorted PBMC profiling prevented conclusive comparison of naive and antigen-experienced compartments. Compared with the aged group, the long-lived group had more naive CD4+ T cells, fewer expanded clones and increased TCR diversity, suggesting age selection. Observed TCR beta diversity per million T cells fell roughly linearly with age, and a significant reduction was already apparent by age around 40.

Details on this clonotype: The antigen it recognizes is unknown. No quality values exist for individual bases; no much larger clone is one base distant.

The protocol used for the library was 5' RACE. For sequencing, an Illumina HiSeq 2500 was employed. A second PCR of about 7 to 12 cycles was run with a J-beta primer mix and a sample-barcoded 5' primer. A template-switch 5' adaptor carrying 12 random nucleotides introduced a unique molecular identifier onto each TCR beta cDNA molecule. Each sample yielded at least 3 million CDR3-containing paired-end reads. All of the RNA was converted into first-strand cDNA using the Mint cDNA synthesis kit, with a TRBC-specific oligonucleotide serving as the primer. All cDNA was treated with uracil-DNA glycosylase and then went through a first 18-cycle PCR with the universal primers M1SS and BC2_uni_R. On the study's bioinformatics: Normalization of each sample was performed by random selection of 1 million high-quality reads, each carrying a distinct molecular identifier. Reads sharing molecular identifiers were discarded rather than binned into consensus sequences. MiTCR, run with a Q25 quality threshold and the strictest error-elimination algorithm, handled CDR3 identification, clonotype clustering and error correction. Lower-bound total TCR beta diversity was estimated with a nonparametric unseen species model using Euler transformation. TCRdb redid the processing of the public reads, applying fastp at Q25 and MiXCR, and retained in-frame beta chains. Every entry covers one CDR3 protein and lists the most common genes and DNA from its rows. The V and J calls follow TCRdb's processing rather than the paper's. This sample is represented by some 900,000 distinct CDR3 sequences; 45% to 50% of them were singletons. The ten largest clones represent 13% of the sample.

The CDR3 measures 14 amino acids from cysteine to phenylalanine. The retained sequence is limited to the CDR3, 42 bases, with the frame set at the first base. For this chain, trimming is 3 bases at the V end and 7 bases at the J end, and the number of junction bases without a gene match is 3. Taken from the germline V gene, the CDR1 and CDR2 loops are SGDLS and YYNGEE. The donors were roughly 39 Caucasian individuals from Russia, aged roughly 6 to 90 years, who were systemically healthy. Around 10 milliliters of peripheral blood were collected from each donor into EDTA-treated Vacutainer tubes. Ficoll-Paque density-gradient centrifugation was used to isolate PBMCs, with at least 6.5 million per sample. Total RNA was extracted from PBMCs with Trizol reagent, with at least 5.5 micrograms obtained per sample. For every donor, flow cytometry on a PBMC aliquot measured the percentage of naive CD45RAhigh/CD27high T cells.

Sequencing was done on a sample of blood. The chain is made from TRBV9 and TRBJ2-2, with TRBD1 identical over 10 junction bases. This TCR was sampled from a man aged 25 to 40 in good health. The encoded CDR3 is CASSAGQGIGELFF. The DNA reads as follows: TGTGCCAGCAGCGCGGGACAGGGGATCGGGGAGCTGTTTTTT.